These 10 T cell receptor beta chains were sequenced from one sample in a study of control samples from healthy donors and cancer patients. The assay was immunoSEQ multiplex PCR, and TCRdb's table has in-frame clones only and misses some. Found here are roughly 370,000 clones, over 75% of them singletons; the top ten hold roughly 6.4%. Sequenced input: PBMCs. The source of these receptors is a man aged 40-50 years with head and neck cancer.

The chain joins TRBV6-5 to TRBJ1-2; 8 bases are a match to TRBD1. V lost 6 bases, J lost 4 bases, and 10 bases stayed unmatched. Germline V gives CDR1 MNHEY, CDR2 SVGAGI. The CDR3 spans 15 residues. CDR3 loop: CASSPPAGGSYGYTF. The CDR3 DNA reads TGTGCCAGCAGCCCGCCGGCAGGGGGCAGCTATGGCTACACCTTC.

The gene calls are TRBV24-1 and TRBJ2-1, with 10 bases lining up with TRBD1. The CDR3 contains 15 residues. V lost 3 bases, J lost 6 bases, and 4 bases stayed unmatched. CDR1 KGHDR and CDR2 SFDVKD come from the germline V gene. CDR3 bases: TGTGCCACCAGTGATACCGGGACAGGGGCCAATGAGCAGTTCTTC. It codes for CATSDTGTGANEQFF.

The chain employs TRBV11-3 and TRBJ2-1; D ambiguous. Germline V CDR1 and CDR2: SGHNT, YENEEA. This CDR3 region has 18 residues. V was cut by 7 bases and J by 2 bases, with 24 bases left in between. DNA for the CDR3: TGTGCCAGCACCGAGCCGTCTAAAGCGCCCTCCCCCTACAATGAGCAGTTCTTC. Translated, it gives CASTEPSKAPSPYNEQFF.

The V and J genes are TRBV7-9 and TRBJ2-3; D is uncertain. Deletions cut 5 bases from V and 2 bases from J, with 8 bases between. This CDR3 comprises 13 residues. Germline loops: CDR1 SEHNR, CDR2 FQNEAQ (reference sequence). CDR3 loop: CASSPNTTDTQYF. The CDR3 nucleotides are TGTGCCAGCAGCCCTAACACCACAGATACGCAGTATTTT.

The J gene is TRBJ1-1, the V gene TRBV5-1; TRBD1 might be the D (6 bases). The V end was cut by 2 bases, the J end by 1 base, with 12 bases between. From germline, CDR1 is SGHRS and CDR2 YFSETQ. The CDR3 is made up of 15 amino acids. The CDR3 region has the DNA TGCGCCAGCAGCTTCTTACAGGGAGCGAACACTGAAGCTTTCTTT. Protein product: CASSFLQGANTEAFF.

The chain links TRBV7-3 to TRBJ2-1; tentatively, D is TRBD2 (5 bases). The CDR3 has 14 residues. Trimming stripped 5 bases from V and 4 bases from J, with 12 bases between. CDR1 is SGHTA and CDR2 is FQGTGA in the germline V gene. The CDR3: CASSPSRDYNEQFF. CDR3 in DNA: TGTGCCAGCAGCCCAAGCCGGGATTACAATGAGCAGTTCTTC.

This chain links TRBV19 with TRBJ2-1; 7 positions agree with TRBD2. Germline-derived CDR1 and CDR2 are LNHDA and SQIVND (reference sequence). V was pared by 3 bases and J by 12 bases, with 11 bases of the junction left unmatched. CDR3 size: 14 residues. The CDR3: CASSMGDYRYGQFF. CDR3 DNA sequence: TGTGCCAGTAGTATGGGGGACTACCGTTACGGGCAGTTCTTC. Supplemented by reference TRBV19 and TRBJ2-1, the full variable domain reads DGGITQSPKYLFRKEGQNVTLSCEQNLNHDAMYWYRQDPGQGLRLIYYSQIVNDFQKGDIAEGYSVSREKKESFPLTVTSAQKNPTAFYLCASSMGDYRYGQFFGPGTRLTVL.

The J gene is TRBJ1-2, the V gene TRBV27; D unclear. Germline assignment: CDR1 MNHEY and CDR2 SMNVEV (reference sequence). The V end was cut by 0 bases, the J end by 8 bases, with 13 bases between. The CDR3 contains 14 residues. CDR3 coding DNA: TGTGCCAGCAGTTTATCCCCAGGCGTTAGGGGCTACACCTTC. This sequence encodes CASSLSPGVRGYTF.

In its sample, this clone was seen a few times. The chain uses TRBV11-3 and TRBJ2-3, with D possibly being TRBD1 or TRBD2 (7 bases each). Looked up from germline, CDR1 is SGHNT and CDR2 is YENEEA. The CDR3 totals 12 residues. Trimming removed 5 bases from V and 8 bases from J, with 11 bases in between. CDR3 in DNA: TGTGCCAGCAGCCCAGGGGGGGGTACGCAGTATTTT. Protein sequence: CASSPGGGTQYF.

The gene calls are TRBV7-3 and TRBJ2-1; 7 positions agree with TRBD1. Germline V gives CDR1 SGHTA, CDR2 FQGTGA. The trim removed 2 bases at V and 12 bases at J, leaving 13 bases unmatched. The length of the CDR3 is 15 residues. CDR3: CASSLSGTGEGGQFF. CDR3 DNA: TGTGCCAGCAGCTTATCCGGAACAGGGGAAGGCGGGCAGTTCTTC.